Below, 27 T cell receptor beta chains from the same sample are listed, as sequenced in a study of blood T cells in healthy people across ages. It was with a sample-barcoded 5' primer and a J-beta primer mix that a second PCR of about 7 to 12 cycles was run. TCRdb passed the 5' RACE reads through MiXCR, listing each CDR3 protein once. The sample lists roughly 500,000 distinct CDR3 sequences; more than 20% were seen once. The sample was also reused in another study, on T cells of mothers and their children.

The material sequenced was blood. These receptors were taken from a boy between 10 and 17 years old in good health.

This clonotype has only one observation. The chain employs TRBV28 and TRBJ2-1, with 8 bases fitting TRBD2. The CDR3 covers 15 residues. The germline gives CDR1 MDHEN, CDR2 SYDVKM. The V segment lost 5 bases and the J segment 7 bases; nucleotides outside the gene matches: 10. CDR3 sequence (DNA): TGTGCCAGCAGTCCCCTGGCAGCGGGAGTAAATGAGCAGTTCTTC. Residues: CASSPLAAGVNEQFF.

This chain joins TRBV6-2 or TRBV6-3 and TRBJ2-3; D might be TRBD2 (6 bases). Germline V gene sequence: CDR1 MNHEY, CDR2 SVGEGT. The CDR3 is 14 residues long. Deletions cut 6 bases from V and 6 bases from J, with 16 bases between. Written as DNA, the CDR3 is TGTGCCAGCAGCGGGACTTCTAAGAGGGATACGCAGTATTTT. Its translation is CASSGTSKRDTQYF.

The J gene is TRBJ2-5, the V gene TRBV7-2; 7 nucleotides align to TRBD1. The junction had 9 bases not matched to a gene; V was cut back by 4 bases and J by 4 bases. The CDR3 extends over 15 amino acids. Looked up from germline, CDR1 is SGHTA and CDR2 is FQGNSA. CDR3 amino acids: CASSSNRGSGETQYF. The DNA for the CDR3 is TGTGCCAGCAGCTCAAACAGGGGTTCGGGAGAGACCCAGTACTTC.

V is TRBV2 and J is TRBJ2-2, with TRBD1 matching 7 bases. Germline assignment: CDR1 SNHLY and CDR2 FYNNEI. This CDR3 has 15 residues. The trim removed 6 bases at V and 4 bases at J, leaving 8 bases unmatched. The CDR3: CASSAQGQITGELFF. DNA of the CDR3: TGTGCCAGCAGCGCCCAGGGACAGATCACCGGGGAGCTGTTTTTT.

In this sample, this clonotype turned up a few times. The rearrangement links TRBV29-1 to TRBJ2-1; D possibly uses TRBD1 or TRBD2 (5 bases each). Germline V CDR1 and CDR2: SQVTM, ANQGSEA. The CDR3 has 12 residues. Trimming removed 4 bases from V and 8 bases from J, with 12 bases in between. The CDR3 is CSVVIRGHEQFF. CDR3 coding DNA: TGCAGCGTTGTTATCCGGGGCCATGAGCAGTTCTTC.

V is TRBV20-1 and J is TRBJ1-3; a weak D match, TRBD1 (6 bases). V was clipped by 3 bases and J by 4 bases, with 10 bases between them. Germline V gene lookup returns CDR1 DFQATT and CDR2 SNEGSKA (reference sequence). The CDR3 length is 13 residues. CDR3 region: CSARGTPGNTIYF. CDR3 DNA sequence: TGCAGTGCTAGGGGGACACCAGGAAACACCATATATTTT.

Ten or more counts support this clonotype. The rearrangement joins TRBV4-1 to TRBJ2-1, with D maybe TRBD2 (6 bases). The V end lost 0 bases, the J end lost 4 bases, and 10 bases lay between the germline ends. The CDR3 spans 15 residues. Germline V gene sequence: CDR1 MGHRA, CDR2 YSYEKL. The CDR3 nucleotides read TGCGCCAGCAGCCAAGATTTGCGGGGATACAATGAGCAGTTCTTC. Protein sequence: CASSQDLRGYNEQFF.

This clonotype turned up a few times. V gene TRBV7-9 combines with J gene TRBJ2-5, with D possibly being TRBD2 (6 bases). The CDR3 has 15 amino acids. CDR1 and CDR2 from the germline V gene are SEHNR and FQNEAQ (reference sequence). Trimming removed 7 bases from V and 2 bases from J, with 17 bases in between. Written as DNA, the CDR3 is TGTGCCAGCACCACCGGAGGGGACTTACAAGAGACCCAGTACTTC. Amino acid sequence: CASTTGGDLQETQYF. Looking up the rest from reference TRBV7-9 and TRBJ2-5 gives the full variable domain: DTGVSQNPRHKITKRGQNVTFRCDPISEHNRLYWYRQTLGQGPEFLTYFQNEAQLEKSRLLSDRFSAERPKGSFSTLEIQRTEQGDSAMYLCASTTGGDLQETQYFGPGTRLLVL.

The rearrangement uses TRBV5-5 and TRBJ2-7, with D possibly TRBD1 on 6 matching bases. Between the trimmed V and J ends, which lost 0 bases and 0 bases, there was a span of 10 bases. The CDR3 consists of 15 residues. CDR1 and CDR2 from the germline V gene are SGHKS and YYEKEE (reference sequence). In DNA form, the CDR3 reads TGTGCCAGCAGCTTGGGGGGGCGGAGCTCCTACGAGCAGTACTTC. It specifies CASSLGGRSSYEQYF.

The genes are TRBV4-2 and TRBJ2-7; D is undetermined. CDR1 and CDR2 from the germline V gene are LGHNA and YNFKEQ. V was shortened by 2 bases and J by 0 bases, with 11 bases between the two germline ends. The CDR3 is 15 amino acids. CDR3 bases: TGTGCCAGCAGCCAATCAATAGCCACCTCCTACGAGCAGTACTTC. It encodes CASSQSIATSYEQYF.

This clonotype was observed a handful of times. This CDR3 is CASSLSGDSPLHF. The CDR3, as DNA: TGTGCCAGCAGCTTAAGCGGGGATTCACCCCTCCACTTT. The chain links TRBV7-3 to TRBJ1-6; D uncertain. V was clipped by 1 base and J by 8 bases, with 6 bases between them. Germline CDR1 and CDR2: SGHTA and FQGTGA. CDR3 length: 13 residues.

This clonotype was counted only a few times. The genes are TRBV5-6 and TRBJ2-2; D is unresolved. Germline assignment: CDR1 SGHDT and CDR2 YYEEEE. V dropped 3 bases and J dropped 10 bases, with 7 bases sitting between them. The CDR3 has 11 residues. The CDR3 region is CASSSGSELFF. The CDR3 nucleotides read TGTGCCAGCAGCTCGGGCTCGGAGCTGTTTTTT.

This clonotype was counted once. V is TRBV4-3 and J is TRBJ2-5; D is possibly TRBD1 (6 bases). The CDR3 has 14 amino acids. Germline-derived CDR1 and CDR2 are LGHNA and YSLEER. Trimming cost V 1 base and J 5 bases, with 11 bases left between them. CDR3 in DNA: TGCGCCAGCAGCCAAGGATTGGGGGCTGAGACCCAGTACTTC. It translates to CASSQGLGAETQYF.

This clonotype was found a few times. The chain employs TRBV6-6 and TRBJ2-5; tentatively, D is TRBD1 (5 bases). Germline loops: CDR1 MNHNY, CDR2 SVGAGI (reference sequence). Trimming stripped 0 bases from V and 5 bases from J, with 13 bases between. The CDR3 sequence is 15 residues long. The CDR3 loop is CASSYSGQNGETQYF. CDR3 DNA: TGTGCCAGCAGTTACTCGGGGCAGAATGGGGAGACCCAGTACTTC.

This clonotype came up a few times. The chain links TRBV7-2 to TRBJ2-7; 12 bases agree with TRBD1. In germline, CDR1 is SGHTA, CDR2 FQGNSA. The CDR3 consists of 18 residues. The V and J ends lost 4 bases and 0 bases, in that order; junction bases with no gene match: 10. CDR3: CASSWGQGALPNSYEQYF. CDR3 in DNA: TGTGCCAGCAGCTGGGGACAGGGGGCCCTCCCCAACTCCTACGAGCAGTACTTC.

The chain employs TRBV5-6 and TRBJ2-7; no clear D gene. Per germline, CDR1 SGHDT and CDR2 YYEEEE. V lost 5 bases and J 4 bases, leaving 10 bases between the germline ends. The CDR3 consists of 12 residues. CDR3 in amino acids: CASSAPSYEQYF. The CDR3 nucleotides read TGTGCCAGCAGTGCACCCTCGTACGAGCAGTACTTC.

This chain connects TRBV29-1 to TRBJ2-3, with TRBD1 identical over 10 bases. The CDR3 totals 15 residues. V dropped 5 bases and J dropped 4; count of bases not matched to a gene: 9. The germline gives CDR1 SQVTM, CDR2 ANQGSEA. CDR3 sequence (DNA): TGCAGCGTTCTTCCGGGACAGGGGATCCCAGATACGCAGTATTTT. Translated, it gives CSVLPGQGIPDTQYF.

This clonotype was seen a handful of times. The junction shows a germline mismatch at one end, possibly a read error. The chain joins TRBV7-2 to TRBJ2-5; 10 nucleotides line up with TRBD2. Germline V CDR1 and CDR2: SGHTA, FQGNSA. This CDR3 region has 15 residues. CDR3 DNA: TGTGCCAGCAGCCTTAGCGGGAGGTTCCAAGAGACCCAGTACTTT. Its translation is CASSLSGRFQETQYF.

This clonotype was detected a few times. V usage is TRBV5-5 and J usage is TRBJ1-5; TRBD1 agrees at 8 bases. Trimming cost V 0 bases and J 5 bases; bases outside gene matches: 7. CDR3 length: 16 amino acids. CDR1 SGHKS and CDR2 YYEKEE come from the germline V gene (reference sequence). CDR3 in DNA: TGTGCCAGCAGCTTGGGCCCCGGGACAGGTGATCAGCCCCAGCATTTT. Amino acid sequence: CASSLGPGTGDQPQHF. Supplemented by reference TRBV5-5 and TRBJ1-5, the full variable domain reads DAGVTQSPTHLIKTRGQQVTLRCSPISGHKSVSWYQQVLGQGPQFIFQYYEKEERGRGNFPDRFSARQFPNYSSELNVNALLLGDSALYLCASSLGPGTGDQPQHFGDGTRLSIL.

This clonotype turned up a few times. V usage is TRBV10-3 and J usage is TRBJ1-1, with 7 bases lining up with TRBD1. CDR3 length: 16 amino acids. In germline, CDR1 is ENHRY, CDR2 SYGVKD. V lost 4 bases and J lost 2; bases outside the gene matches: 10. The CDR3 loop reads CAISGKQGSVNTEAFF. The CDR3 DNA reads TGTGCCATCAGTGGTAAACAGGGGTCGGTAAACACTGAAGCTTTCTTT.

There are a few counts of this clonotype. The conserved phenylalanine or tryptophan is not found at the CDR3 terminus, so this likely reflects a read error. This rearrangement joins TRBV6-5 to TRBJ1-2; 10 bases match TRBD1. The CDR3 consists of 18 residues. Germline CDR1 reads MNHEY; CDR2 reads SVGAGI. Trimming cost V 4 bases and J 0 bases; bases outside gene matches: 11. CDR3 residues: CASSLRLQGQGPNYGYTL. As DNA, the CDR3 is TGTGCCAGCAGTTTACGGCTACAGGGACAGGGGCCTAACTATGGCTACACCCTC.

The chain is built from TRBV9 and TRBJ2-1; TRBD2 matches at 10 bases. The J segment lost 8 bases and the V segment lost 0 bases, leaving 5 bases of the junction unmatched. Germline CDR1 is SGDLS and CDR2 is YYNGEE. This CDR3 comprises 15 residues. The CDR3 DNA is TGTGCCAGCAGCGTAGAGCGGGGGGGCATCTATGAGCAGTTCTTC. It codes for CASSVERGGIYEQFF.

This clonotype has more than one count but fewer than ten. The chain is built from TRBV24-1 and TRBJ2-5; 10 bases map to TRBD1. The trim removed 5 bases at V and 5 bases at J, leaving 7 bases unmatched. The CDR3 consists of 15 residues. Germline CDR1 KGHDR, CDR2 SFDVKD. The CDR3 here is CATSAAGTGEETQYF. Here the CDR3 DNA reads TGTGCCACCAGTGCCGCCGGGACAGGGGAGGAGACCCAGTACTTC.

This chain connects TRBV27 to TRBJ1-1; a possible D gene is TRBD1 (5 bases). Germline CDR1 and CDR2: MNHEY and SMNVEV (reference sequence). The ends were cut back, 4 bases at V and 1 base at J, with 10 bases in the middle. The CDR3 covers 14 residues. CDR3 DNA: TGTGCCAGCAGTTCCCGACAGAGGAACACTGAAGCTTTCTTT. Residues: CASSSRQRNTEAFF.

This chain joins TRBV9 and TRBJ2-1; D call uncertain. V lost 3 bases and J lost 2, with 9 bases in between. CDR1 is SGDLS and CDR2 is YYNGEE in the germline V gene. The CDR3 covers 14 residues. CDR3: CASSGIPPYNEQFF. The CDR3 nucleotides read TGTGCCAGCAGCGGGATACCGCCCTACAATGAGCAGTTCTTC. The complete variable domain, with remaining parts taken from reference TRBV9 and TRBJ2-1, reads DSGVTQTPKHLITATGQRVTLRCSPRSGDLSVYWYQQSLDQGLQFLIQYYNGEERAKGNILERFSAQQFPDLHSELNLSSLELGDSALYFCASSGIPPYNEQFFGPGTRLTVL.

This clonotype was observed a handful of times. This chain connects TRBV6-2 or TRBV6-3 to TRBJ2-1; no firm D call. The CDR3 consists of 12 residues. The germline CDR1 and CDR2 sequences are MNHEY and SVGEGT. The V and J ends lost 5 bases and 4 bases respectively, with 6 bases between them. The CDR3 sequence: CASSTPYNEQFF. DNA of the CDR3: TGTGCCAGCAGTACCCCATACAATGAGCAGTTCTTC.

This chain uses TRBV4-1 with TRBJ1-6; D uncertain. The V end was cut by 4 bases, the J end by 0 bases, with 16 bases between. CDR3 length equals 18 residues. From germline, CDR1 is MGHRA and CDR2 YSYEKL. The CDR3 reads CASSRSTLGLSYNSPLHF. The DNA of the CDR3 is TGCGCCAGCAGCCGCTCAACCTTGGGTCTCTCCTATAATTCACCCCTCCACTTT.